This TCR beta chain was recovered during a study of lymphopenia after photon versus proton radiotherapy. Germline-derived CDR1 and CDR2 are SGHAT and FQNNGV. V lost 4 bases, J lost 5 bases, and 4 bases stayed unmatched. This CDR3 has 14 residues. Method: immunoSEQ multiplex PCR; TCRdb's copy keeps in-frame clones and lacks some. The sample contains 89,000 or so clones, around 88% of which appear only once. This sequence was found in a man aged 60-69 years with pancreatic cancer. The chain recombines TRBV11-2 with TRBJ2-2, with 7 bases lining up with TRBD1. Specimen: peripheral blood, collected from a patient treated with proton-based radiotherapy. CDR3 in DNA: TGTGCCAGCAGCTCCTCCAGGGGGACCGGGGAGCTGTTTTTT. Protein: CASSSSRGTGELFF.